This passage covers 6 T cell receptor beta chains from one sample sequenced in a study of cytomegalovirus exposure and HLA in healthy donors. The protocol was immunoSEQ multiplex PCR, while the TCRdb copy is restricted to in-frame clones and leaves out a portion. This table holds 130,000 or so clones, 89% found once. Sequencing used PBMCs. The receptors derive from a woman aged 18 to 35 in good health and CMV-seronegative.

This clone came up many times. This chain connects TRBV27 to TRBJ2-5, with 7 bases lining up with TRBD1. V lost 6 bases to trimming and J lost 4 bases; unmatched junction nucleotides: 5. The CDR3 extends over 13 amino acids. CDR1 MNHEY and CDR2 SMNVEV come from the germline V gene (reference sequence). As DNA, the CDR3 is TGTGCCAGCAGACGGACAGGCGGAGAGACCCAGTACTTC. Its translation: CASRRTGGETQYF.

The chain links TRBV5-6 to TRBJ2-1; D remains unclear. With 4 bases removed from V and 4 bases from J, the gap between germline ends came to 3 bases. CDR1 and CDR2 (germline): SGHDT, YYEEEE. The CDR3 sequence is 11 residues long. The CDR3 protein is CASSLYNEQFF. The DNA of the CDR3 is TGTGCCAGCAGCCTGTACAATGAGCAGTTCTTC. The complete variable domain, with remaining parts taken from reference TRBV5-6 and TRBJ2-1, reads DAGVTQSPTHLIKTRGQQVTLRCSPKSGHDTVSWYQQALGQGPQFIFQYYEEEERQRGNFPDRFSGHQFPNYSSELNVNALLLGDSALYLCASSLYNEQFFGPGTRLTVL.

The chain uses TRBV6-6 and TRBJ1-5, with 11 bases aligning to TRBD1. Trimming cost V 6 bases and J 6 bases; bases outside gene matches: 7. CDR1 and CDR2 (germline): MNHNY, SVGAGI (reference sequence). The CDR3 totals 15 residues. This chain's CDR3 is CASRGQGAQGQPQHF. The CDR3 region has the DNA TGTGCCAGCAGAGGACAGGGGGCGCAGGGTCAGCCCCAGCATTTT.

The chain links TRBV7-8 to TRBJ1-1; 7 bases are a match to TRBD1. Germline trimming cut 5 bases from V and 3 bases from J; bases unmatched to any gene: 12. In germline, CDR1 is SGHVS, CDR2 FQNEAQ. This CDR3 is built from 16 residues. CDR3 loop: CASSSRDSLTYTEAFF. DNA of the CDR3: TGTGCCAGCAGCAGCAGGGACAGCCTAACTTACACTGAAGCTTTCTTT.

The chain combines TRBV4-1 with TRBJ2-7; D uncertain. The ends were cut back, 0 bases at V and 1 base at J, with 10 bases in the middle. The CDR3 has 15 amino acids. Germline V gene sequence: CDR1 MGHRA, CDR2 YSYEKL. DNA of the CDR3: TGCGCCAGCAGCCAAGATGGTTTCAGGTCCTACGAGCAGTACTTC. It yields the protein CASSQDGFRSYEQYF.

This clone came up a few times. CDR3 in amino acids: CAISDRESYGYTF. The CDR3 region has the DNA TGTGCCATCAGCGACAGGGAAAGTTATGGCTACACCTTC. This rearrangement joins TRBV10-3 to TRBJ1-2, with 7 bases lining up with TRBD1. The CDR3 extends over 13 amino acids. V lost 6 bases to trimming and J lost 5 bases; unmatched junction nucleotides: 6. Germline loops: CDR1 ENHRY, CDR2 SYGVKD.